This entry lists 24 T cell receptor beta chains sequenced from one sample in a study of T cell responses to AZD1222 COVID-19 vaccine. Assay: immunoSEQ multiplex PCR; the TCRdb copy retains only in-frame clones and omits some. This table has a few hundred thousand clones, approximately 95% appearing once. Sequenced material: peripheral blood, taken on day 0 of AZD1222 vaccination. The receptors come from an adult in good health.

The chain carries TRBV10-3 and TRBJ2-3, with 9 bases lining up with TRBD2. Germline V gene sequence: CDR1 ENHRY, CDR2 SYGVKD. The CDR3 loop spans 18 amino acids. V lost 1 base and J lost 1; bases outside the gene matches: 9. The CDR3 reads CAISEFRAIAGGTDTQYF. CDR3 bases: TGTGCCATCAGTGAGTTTCGAGCCATAGCGGGGGGCACAGATACGCAGTATTTT.

V gene TRBV10-3 combines with J gene TRBJ1-3, with TRBD1 as a possible D gene (6 bases). V was shortened by 5 bases and J by 2 bases, with 19 bases between the two germline ends. CDR1 ENHRY and CDR2 SYGVKD come from the germline V gene. The CDR3 consists of 17 residues. The CDR3 protein is CAISLINRGATGNTIYF. The CDR3 DNA reads TGTGCCATCAGTCTGATAAACCGGGGGGCGACTGGAAACACCATATATTTT.

This clone showed up just once. The chain has TRBV7-3 and TRBJ2-3; D uncertain. This CDR3 is 16 amino acids long. Germline-derived CDR1 and CDR2 are SGHTA and FQGTGA. Trimming removed 5 bases from V and 6 bases from J, with 21 bases in between. The CDR3 sequence is CASSPMSLVTRDTQYF. The CDR3 DNA sequence: TGTGCCAGCAGCCCTATGAGCCTAGTCACAAGGGATACGCAGTATTTT.

The V call is TRBV18, the J call TRBJ2-3, with 13 bases aligning to TRBD2. Germline V CDR1 and CDR2: KGHSH, LQKENI. Germline trimming cut 6 bases from V and 6 bases from J; bases unmatched to any gene: 6. There are 15 residues in the CDR3. CDR3 loop: CASSRGTSGTDTQYF. CDR3 bases: TGTGCCAGCTCCCGAGGGACTAGCGGGACCGATACGCAGTATTTT.

The chain joins TRBV5-5 to TRBJ2-7; perhaps TRBD1 as D (6 bases). Trimming left V 4 bases short and J 4 bases short, with 18 bases between. CDR1 and CDR2 (germline): SGHKS, YYEKEE (reference sequence). This CDR3 has 15 residues. The CDR3 nucleotides read TGTGCCAGCAGCGCCGTACAGAGGGACAAGTACGAGCAGTACTTC. Translating gives CASSAVQRDKYEQYF.

V is TRBV5-1 and J is TRBJ2-2; tentative D call: TRBD2 (6 bases). The CDR3 loop spans 13 amino acids. Germline V CDR1 and CDR2: SGHRS, YFSETQ. V shed 5 bases and J shed 6 bases, with 11 bases lying between them. CDR3 protein: CASSQTSPGELFF. The CDR3 nucleotides are TGCGCCAGCAGTCAGACTAGTCCCGGGGAGCTGTTTTTT.

The CDR3 is CAWSPGLPHNEQFF. The CDR3 nucleotides are TGTGCCTGGAGTCCGGGACTACCACACAATGAGCAGTTCTTC. The chain carries TRBV30 and TRBJ2-1, with TRBD2 matching 7 bases. From germline, CDR1 is GTSNPN and CDR2 SVGIG (reference sequence). V shed 2 bases, J shed 5 bases, and the junction held 6 bases outside the gene matches. CDR3 length equals 14 residues.

This rearrangement joins TRBV11-1 to TRBJ2-7; possible D gene TRBD2, 5 bases. Looked up from germline, CDR1 is SGHAT and CDR2 is FQDESV (reference sequence). V shed 5 bases and J shed 3 bases, with 14 bases lying between them. There are 14 residues in the CDR3. CDR3 nucleotides: TGTGCCAGCAGCCCCCGGACGGGAAACTACGAGCAGTACTTC. This codes for CASSPRTGNYEQYF.

The chain couples TRBV28 to TRBJ1-4; TRBD1 is a possible D gene (6 bases). Trimming took off 4 bases at V and 10 bases at J, with 19 bases between the two ends. Germline CDR1 MDHEN, CDR2 SYDVKM. CDR3 length: 15 residues. CDR3 in DNA: TGTGCCAGCAGTTCTGGGGGCTCCCGGAAGGGAAAACTGTTTTTT. Translation: CASSSGGSRKGKLFF.

This chain connects TRBV19 to TRBJ2-1, with 9 bases that match TRBD1. The trim removed 5 bases at V and 9 bases at J, leaving 8 bases unmatched. The CDR3 spans 14 residues. Germline CDR1 reads LNHDA; CDR2 reads SQIVND (reference sequence). This CDR3 reads CASSLGTGSGEQFF. CDR3 nucleotides: TGTGCCAGTAGTCTCGGGACAGGGAGCGGTGAGCAGTTCTTC.

Comment on this clone: This sample includes further DNA sequences coding for the same CDR3. This chain connects TRBV7-2 to TRBJ1-2, with D hard to call. Germline V gene data show CDR1 as SGHTA and CDR2 as FQGNSA. This CDR3 is built from 13 residues. V shed 4 bases and J shed 3 bases, with 9 bases lying between them. The CDR3 sequence is CASSSTWDYGYTF. DNA for the CDR3: TGTGCCAGCAGCTCCACGTGGGACTATGGCTACACCTTC.

The chain's CDR3 is CATSRAAGTSGHYNEQFF. The DNA for the CDR3 is TGTGCCACCAGCAGGGCTGCCGGGACTAGCGGGCATTACAATGAGCAGTTCTTC. V usage is TRBV15 and J usage is TRBJ2-1, with 12 bases lining up with TRBD2. Germline lookup yields CDR1 LNHNV and CDR2 YYDKDF (reference sequence). The CDR3 is 18 residues long. V lost 3 bases and J lost 4; bases outside the gene matches: 10. The whole variable domain, remainder taken from reference TRBV15 and TRBJ2-1, is DAMVIQNPRYQVTQFGKPVTLSCSQTLNHNVMYWYQQKSSQAPKLLFHYYDKDFNNEADTPDNFQSRRPNTSFCFLDIRSPGLGDTAMYLCATSRAAGTSGHYNEQFFGPGTRLTVL.

The gene calls are TRBV9 and TRBJ2-1, with D uncertain. The germline V gene has CDR1 SGDLS and CDR2 YYNGEE. This CDR3 is 13 amino acids long. Trimming cost V 0 bases and J 9 bases, with 10 bases left between them. CDR3 nucleotide sequence: TGTGCCAGCAGCGTAGGGACCTGGGGTGAGCAGTTCTTC. Residues: CASSVGTWGEQFF.

J is TRBJ2-1 and V is TRBV11-1; D unresolved. Germline values: CDR1 SGHAT, CDR2 FQDESV (reference sequence). V gave up 1 base and J gave up 7 bases, with 8 bases separating them. The CDR3 runs to 13 residues. DNA for the CDR3: TGTGCCAGCAGCTTAGGAAATAGGAATGAGCAGTTCTTC. This translates into CASSLGNRNEQFF.

This chain joins TRBV6-5 and TRBJ1-3; 9 bases fit TRBD1. The germline CDR1 and CDR2 sequences are MNHEY and SVGAGI. V was clipped by 10 bases and J by 4 bases; unmatched bases: 5. This CDR3 region has 13 residues. The CDR3 spells CATSTGGGNTIYF. DNA for the CDR3: TGTGCCACTTCGACAGGGGGGGGAAACACCATATATTTT.

CDR3 coding DNA: TGCGCCAGCAGTCAATCGTGCCTGCGAGGTTCACCCCTCCACTTT. Translated: CASSQSCLRGSPLHF. V usage is TRBV23-1 and J usage is TRBJ1-6; D is unresolved. TRBV23-1 is sorted into the ORF group, with uncertain function. The CDR3 has 15 residues. V was pared by 0 bases and J by 9 bases, with 12 bases between.

The rearrangement uses TRBV28 and TRBJ2-7; D is unclear. CDR1 and CDR2 from the germline V gene are MDHEN and SYDVKM. The V end was cut by 6 bases, the J end by 3 bases, with 12 bases between. This CDR3 spans 13 amino acids. The CDR3 DNA follows: TGTGCCAGCAGCCCCCACCCGGACTACGAGCAGTACTTC. It encodes CASSPHPDYEQYF.

The CDR3 coding sequence is TGTGCCAGCACGCCGGGGGGCCCATTACTCTCTGGAAACACCATATATTTT. Translation gives CASTPGGPLLSGNTIYF. The V gene is TRBV7-9, the J gene TRBJ1-3, with D perhaps TRBD1 (6 bases). The CDR3 has 17 residues. The germline CDR1 and CDR2 sequences are SEHNR and FQNEAQ (reference sequence). V lost 7 bases, J lost 0 bases, and 19 bases lay in between.

The chain is built from TRBV7-8 and TRBJ2-2, with D possibly matching TRBD1 (5 bases). Between the trimmed V and J ends, which lost 5 bases and 0 bases, there was a span of 10 bases. Germline V gene data show CDR1 as SGHVS and CDR2 as FQNEAQ. The CDR3 sequence is 15 residues long. The CDR3 protein is CASSLQGTNTGELFF. In DNA, the CDR3 is TGTGCCAGCAGCCTGCAGGGTACGAACACCGGGGAGCTGTTTTTT.

CDR3 sequence: CSASRVLSYNEQFF. CDR3 bases: TGCAGTGCTAGTCGGGTTCTGTCCTACAATGAGCAGTTCTTC. The V call is TRBV20-1, the J call TRBJ2-1; D is unresolved. V lost 3 bases, J lost 1 base, and 10 bases lay in between. The CDR3 consists of 14 residues. The germline V gene has CDR1 DFQATT and CDR2 SNEGSKA (reference sequence).

The rearrangement joins TRBV28 to TRBJ1-2, with D perhaps TRBD1 (5 bases). CDR3 length equals 16 residues. V was clipped by 10 bases and J by 5 bases, with 26 bases between them. CDR1 is MDHEN and CDR2 is SYDVKM in the germline V gene. CDR3 amino acids: CATRSAGDLGAYGYTF. DNA for the CDR3: TGTGCCACCCGATCCGCGGGGGATTTAGGCGCTTATGGCTACACCTTC.

V and J are TRBV19 and TRBJ2-6; TRBD2 matches at 7 bases. The ends lost 7 bases at V and 2 bases at J; junction bases unmatched: 5. This CDR3 has 15 amino acids. Germline V CDR1 and CDR2: LNHDA, SQIVND (reference sequence). The CDR3 is CASTLGGTGANVLTF. CDR3 sequence (DNA): TGTGCCAGTACCCTCGGGGGGACTGGGGCCAACGTCCTGACTTTC.

The genes are TRBV5-1 and TRBJ1-3, with D maybe TRBD1 (5 bases). Looked up from germline, CDR1 is SGHRS and CDR2 is YFSETQ. The V and J ends lost 0 bases and 0 bases respectively, with 7 bases between them. This CDR3 region has 15 residues. DNA for the CDR3: TGCGCCAGCAGCTTGGGACAGAGCTCTGGAAACACCATATATTTT. Encoded protein: CASSLGQSSGNTIYF. Complete variable domain (other parts from reference TRBV5-1 and TRBJ1-3): KAGVTQTPRYLIKTRGQQVTLSCSPISGHRSVSWYQQTPGQGLQFLFEYFSETQRNKGNFPGRFSGRQFSNSRSEMNVSTLELGDSALYLCASSLGQSSGNTIYFGEGSWLTVV.

V and J are TRBV19 and TRBJ1-4; no firm D call. Germline V CDR1 and CDR2: LNHDA, SQIVND (reference sequence). CDR3 length: 14 residues. Trimming left V 8 bases short and J 6 bases short, with 16 bases between. Written as DNA, the CDR3 is TGTGCCAGTTGGATCCGGGTTCGGGATGAAAAACTGTTTTTT. This encodes CASWIRVRDEKLFF.